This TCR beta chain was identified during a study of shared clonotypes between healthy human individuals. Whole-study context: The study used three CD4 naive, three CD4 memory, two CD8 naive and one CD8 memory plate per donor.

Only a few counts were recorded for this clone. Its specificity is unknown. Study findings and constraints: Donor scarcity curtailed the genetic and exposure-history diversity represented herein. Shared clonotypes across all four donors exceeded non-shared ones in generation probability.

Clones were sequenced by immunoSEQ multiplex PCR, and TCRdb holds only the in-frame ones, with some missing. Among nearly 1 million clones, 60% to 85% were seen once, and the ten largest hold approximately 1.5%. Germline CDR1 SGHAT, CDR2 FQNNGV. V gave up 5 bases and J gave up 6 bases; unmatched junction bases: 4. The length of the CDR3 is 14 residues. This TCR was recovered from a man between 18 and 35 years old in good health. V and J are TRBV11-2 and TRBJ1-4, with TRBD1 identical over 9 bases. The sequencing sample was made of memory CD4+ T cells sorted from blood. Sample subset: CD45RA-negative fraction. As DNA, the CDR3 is TGTGCCAGCAGCCACAGGGGGCCGGATGAAAAACTGTTTTTT. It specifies CASSHRGPDEKLFF. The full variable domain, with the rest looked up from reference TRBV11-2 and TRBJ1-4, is EAGVAQSPRYKIIEKRQSVAFWCNPISGHATLYWYQQILGQGPKLLIQFQNNGVVDDSQLPKDRFSAERLKGVDSTLKIQPAKLEDSAVYLCASSHRGPDEKLFFGSGTQLSVL.